The 5 T cell receptor beta chains presented below share a single source sample, sequenced in a study of long-term antiretroviral therapy in people with HIV. Sequencing relied on immunoSEQ assay v3.0, run at survey level. Using immunoSEQ multiplex PCR, the repertoire was profiled, and TCRdb retains in-frame clones only, with some absent. The data contain over 15,000 clones, 91% of them singletons. The source material was unsorted PBMCs, sampled 3 years after starting antiretroviral therapy. The receptors were gathered from a man aged 50 or older with HIV.

The V gene is TRBV11-2, the J gene TRBJ2-7, with D maybe TRBD2 (6 bases). The CDR3 is made up of 16 amino acids. Germline CDR1 is SGHAT and CDR2 is FQNNGV. The V and J ends lost 4 bases and 2 bases respectively, with 18 bases between them. CDR3 region: CASSSSASALTYEQYF. In nucleotides, the CDR3 is TGTGCCAGCAGCTCTTCCGCTAGCGCCTTAACCTACGAGCAGTACTTC.

This clone was found once. This CDR3 is CASSLDIQETQYF. The DNA of the CDR3 is TGTGCCAGCTCGCTTGACATTCAAGAGACCCAGTACTTC. The rearrangement uses TRBV18 and TRBJ2-5, with no clear D. Per the germline V gene, CDR1 is KGHSH and CDR2 is LQKENI. The CDR3 is 13 amino acids. The V gene lost 6 bases and the J gene lost 2 bases, with 10 bases spanning the gap.

This clone has a single count. The genes are TRBV4-1 and TRBJ1-5, with 7 bases lining up with TRBD1. The CDR3 has 15 amino acids. After removal of 11 bases from V and 1 base from J, the junction contained 11 bases not matched to a gene. CDR1 MGHRA and CDR2 YSYEKL come from the germline V gene. CDR3: CASGGPAESNQPQHF. The CDR3 coding sequence is TGCGCCTCAGGGGGTCCCGCGGAAAGCAATCAGCCCCAGCATTTT.

This clone has a handful of counts. The chain combines TRBV6-1 with TRBJ2-7; 8 bases line up with TRBD1. This CDR3 has 15 residues. Germline trimming cut 2 bases from V and 1 base from J; bases unmatched to any gene: 4. Germline values: CDR1 MNHNS, CDR2 SASEGT. CDR3 loop: CASSERGTGSYEQYF. CDR3 in DNA: TGTGCCAGCAGTGAAAGGGGGACAGGTTCCTACGAGCAGTACTTC.

This chain uses TRBV4-1 with TRBJ2-7; D not resolved. The CDR3 has 14 residues. Trimming took off 0 bases at V and 0 bases at J, with 6 bases between the two ends. From germline, CDR1 is MGHRA and CDR2 YSYEKL. The CDR3 sequence: CASSQEEISYEQYF. For the CDR3, the DNA is TGCGCCAGCAGCCAAGAGGAAATCTCCTACGAGCAGTACTTC.